A selection of T cell receptor beta chains follows, all from one sample in a study of T-cell memory formation after mild COVID-19. TCRdb ran MiXCR on the 5' RACE reads and lists one entry per CDR3 protein. Here the sample spans fewer than 700,000 distinct CDR3 sequences, more than 15% being singletons. Sample: PBMCs or a T cell subset sorted from them (not recorded which). The origin of the receptors is an adult woman who had mild COVID-19 (a few samples of this study predate the infection). Cell type and time point are not known. Each CDR3 is given with its conserved first and last residue. Each record gives: D gene, clone size, J gene, V gene, CDR3 protein, CDR3 DNA. A D gene is named only where the DNA matches it firmly. Clone size, where shown, is once, few, many, or a class for clones that have expanded.

>TRBD1|-|TRBJ2-6|TRBV7-9
CASSFGQGGSGANVLTF
TGTGCCAGCAGCTTCGGACAGGGAGGATCTGGGGCCAACGTCCTGACTTTC
>TRBD1|-|TRBJ1-5|TRBV19
CASSTGDRGLRIGNQPQHF
TGTGCCAGTAGTACGGGGGACAGGGGGCTCAGAATCGGCAATCAGCCCCAGCATTTT
>-|-|TRBJ2-1|TRBV12-3/TRBV12-4
CASRGPQGEQFF
TGTGCCAGCCGGGGACCCCAGGGTGAGCAGTTCTTC
>TRBD1|-|TRBJ1-1|TRBV5-4
CASTQGDRGQLNTEAFF
TGTGCCAGCACCCAAGGGGACAGGGGGCAGTTGAACACTGAAGCTTTCTTT
>-|few|TRBJ1-2|TRBV5-1
CASSLEGRIVDYGYTF
TGCGCCAGCAGCTTGGAGGGGCGGATAGTCGACTATGGCTACACCTTC
>-|-|TRBJ1-2|TRBV12-3/TRBV12-4
CASNLGTNYGYTF
TGTGCCAGCAATTTAGGAACTAACTATGGCTACACCTTC
>TRBD1|few|TRBJ1-2|TRBV7-2
CASSYPPGQENYGYTF
TGTGCCAGCAGCTATCCCCCGGGACAGGAAAACTATGGCTACACCTTC
>-|-|TRBJ2-7|TRBV18
CASSPNPLGQYF
TGTGCCAGCTCACCAAACCCGTTGGGGCAATACTTC
>TRBD1|-|TRBJ1-1|TRBV7-2
CASSLRDRAVTEAFF
TGTGCCAGCAGCCTACGGGACAGGGCGGTAACTGAAGCTTTCTTT
>-|few|TRBJ2-4|TRBV7-9
CASSPPSGRGHNIQYF
TGTGCCAGCAGCCCACCATCTGGCAGGGGCCATAACATTCAGTACTTC
>TRBD1|few|TRBJ2-2|TRBV5-4
CASSLSSGGTGELFF
TGTGCCAGCAGCTTGTCGTCAGGGGGCACCGGGGAGCTGTTTTTT
>-|-|TRBJ2-1|TRBV29-1
CSGENNEQFF
TGCAGCGGAGAAAACAATGAGCAGTTCTTC
>TRBD1|-|TRBJ1-2|TRBV12-3/TRBV12-4
CASSPGTGGVNGYTF
TGTGCCAGCAGTCCCGGGACAGGGGGCGTGAATGGCTACACCTTC
>TRBD2|-|TRBJ2-7|TRBV12-3/TRBV12-4
CASSLGGSLRRYF
TGTGCCAGCAGTTTGGGAGGGAGTCTACGACGGTACTTC
>-|few|TRBJ1-1|TRBV24-1
CATQGPLNTEAFF
TGTGCCACCCAAGGGCCGTTGAACACTGAAGCTTTCTTT
>TRBD2|-|TRBJ2-3|TRBV24-1
CATSVTSGLTDTQYF
TGTGCCACCAGCGTTACTAGCGGACTCACAGATACGCAGTATTTT
>-|few|TRBJ2-7|TRBV5-1
CASSLTGRGYEQYF
TGCGCCAGCAGCTTGACAGGGAGAGGTTACGAGCAGTACTTC
>-|few|TRBJ1-1|TRBV7-9
CASSEGTF
TGTGCCAGCAGCGAAGGGACGTTT
>-|few|TRBJ2-5|TRBV7-2
CASSSKQGRETQYF
TGTGCCAGCAGCAGCAAGCAGGGACGAGAGACCCAGTACTTC
>TRBD1|-|TRBJ1-4|TRBV6-2/TRBV6-3
CASSRQGRNEKLFF
TGTGCCAGCAGTCGACAGGGTCGGAATGAAAAACTGTTTTTT
>-|-|TRBJ1-1|TRBV7-6
CASSPSGGATEAFF
TGTGCCAGCAGCCCATCGGGGGGCGCGACTGAAGCTTTCTTT
>-|-|TRBJ2-1|TRBV10-3
CAIGLLDNEQFF
TGTGCCATCGGGCTACTAGACAATGAGCAGTTCTTC
>-|few|TRBJ2-3|TRBV7-9
CASRQGGDTQYF
TGTGCCAGCAGACAGGGCGGAGATACGCAGTATTTT
>-|few|TRBJ1-2|TRBV9
CASSVGLDLYGYTF
TGTGCCAGCAGCGTAGGGTTGGACCTCTATGGCTACACCTTC
>TRBD1|few|TRBJ1-6|TRBV7-2
CASSLETGVVSPLHF
TGTGCCAGCAGCTTAGAGACAGGGGTGGTTTCACCCCTCCACTTT
>TRBD1|-|TRBJ2-7|TRBV9
CASSAGGTGGIEQYF
TGTGCCAGCAGCGCGGGGGGGACAGGGGGCATCGAGCAGTACTTC
>-|-|TRBJ2-7|TRBV4-1
CASSQEESPSSYEQYF
TGCGCCAGCAGCCAAGAAGAGTCCCCAAGCTCCTACGAGCAGTACTTC
>-|few|TRBJ1-2|TRBV12-3/TRBV12-4
CASSWADGGGGYTF
TGTGCCAGCAGTTGGGCGGACGGCGGAGGTGGCTACACCTTC
>TRBD1|few|TRBJ2-7|TRBV11-2
CASSFDRAHEQYF
TGTGCCAGCAGCTTCGACAGGGCCCACGAGCAGTACTTC